Listed below are T cell receptor beta chains from one sample, sequenced in a study of vaccination and CD4 T cells after COVID-19. For these receptors, no antigen is known. TCRdb fed the PCR reads into MiXCR, producing one record per CDR3 protein. The table lists approximately 15,000 distinct CDR3 sequences, 51% of them singletons. Sequencing was performed on CD4+ T cells from blood, cultured in vitro, taken before SARS-CoV-2 vaccination. These receptors originate from a human donor who had recovered from COVID-19. The CDR3 runs from the conserved cysteine through the conserved F or W. D genes are given only for firm matches. Where a row states a size, it is once, few, many or the class of an expanded clone; other rows omit it.

v_gene	abundance	j_gene	d_gene	len	CDR3nt	CDR3aa
TRBV7-8	NA	TRBJ1-1	NA	13	TGTGCCAGCAGCTTATCGGTACACAATGAAGCTTTCTTT	CASSLSVHNEAFF
TRBV7-8	NA	TRBJ1-4	TRBD1	15	TGTGCCAGCAGCTGGGACAGGGACCATAATGGAAAACTGTTTTTT	CASSWDRDHNGKLFF
TRBV20-1	NA	TRBJ1-6	TRBD1	16	TGCAGTGCCCAAGGTGGGGACAGGGGCTATAATTCACCCCTCCACTTT	CSAQGGDRGYNSPLHF
TRBV20-1	NA	TRBJ2-1	NA	11	TGCAGTCACCTGACCGGAAACGAGCAGTTCTTC	CSHLTGNEQFF
TRBV7-8	NA	TRBJ1-5	NA	13	TGTGCCAGCAGCTTAGGGGTCGGTCAGCCCCAGCATTTT	CASSLGVGQPQHF
TRBV20-1	NA	TRBJ2-7	NA	12	TGCAGTGTCAAGCGGTACCCCTACGAGCAGTACTTC	CSVKRYPYEQYF
TRBV19	NA	TRBJ2-1	TRBD2	17	TGTGCCAGTAGTATAGGCCTAGCGGGGATGCCCTACAATGAGCAGTTCTTC	CASSIGLAGMPYNEQFF
TRBV6-1	NA	TRBJ1-5	NA	14	TGTGCCAGCAGAGAGGGGTTGAGCAATCAGCCCCAGCATTTT	CASREGLSNQPQHF
TRBV5-1	NA	TRBJ2-1	NA	15	TGCGCCAGCTCCCGAAGTGGGATAGGGGACAATGAGCAGTTCTTC	CASSRSGIGDNEQFF
TRBV19	NA	TRBJ1-1	TRBD1	14	TGTGCCAGTAGACGGACAGGCATGAACACTGAAGCTTTCTTT	CASRRTGMNTEAFF
TRBV6-1	NA	TRBJ2-3	TRBD2	21	TGTGCCAGCAGTGGGCGCAGAGGACTAGCGGGGGGTACTAGCCGCACAGATACGCAGTATTTT	CASSGRRGLAGGTSRTDTQYF
TRBV19	few	TRBJ1-5	TRBD1	16	TGTGCCAGTAGTATAGCCGACAGGGGAATCGGTCAGCCCCAGCATTTT	CASSIADRGIGQPQHF
TRBV7-2	NA	TRBJ2-5	NA	13	TGTGCCAGCAGCTTATTTCCCGGGGAGACCCAGTACTTC	CASSLFPGETQYF
TRBV7-2	NA	TRBJ1-5	NA	13	TGTGCCAGCAGCGGACAGTTAAATCAGCCCCAGCATTTT	CASSGQLNQPQHF
TRBV7-7	NA	TRBJ1-3	NA	19	TGTGCCAGCAGTACGGTCAGGGGACCACGGACCCTCCTGGGAAACACCATATATTTT	CASSTVRGPRTLLGNTIYF
TRBV7-9	NA	TRBJ1-2	NA	14	TGTGCCAGCAGCTTTGGAGTTGGGGGCGGAGGCTACACCTTC	CASSFGVGGGGYTF
TRBV7-9	NA	TRBJ1-5	NA	14	TGTGCCAGCAGCTCGGACAGTAGCAATCAGCCCCAGCATTTT	CASSSDSSNQPQHF
TRBV7-2	few	TRBJ1-2	NA	15	TGTGCCAGCAGCTTAGCGCCAGTAACTAACTATGGCTACACCTTC	CASSLAPVTNYGYTF
TRBV11-2	few	TRBJ1-1	NA	14	TGTGCCAGCAGTTTGGGGAGCTTTAACACTGAAGCTTTCTTT	CASSLGSFNTEAFF
TRBV7-8	hyperexpanded	TRBJ1-5	NA	14	TGTGCCAGCAGCTTAGACAGGTTGAATCAGCCCCAGCATTTT	CASSLDRLNQPQHF
TRBV10-3	few	TRBJ1-1	NA	13	TGTGCCATCAGTGATGGTCCGAACACTGAAGCTTTCTTT	CAISDGPNTEAFF
TRBV20-1	NA	TRBJ2-2	TRBD2	16	TGCAGTGCTAGGGGTAGCGGGGGGCTCGACACCGGGGAGCTGTTTTTT	CSARGSGGLDTGELFF
TRBV7-2	NA	TRBJ2-6	TRBD2	19	TGTGCCAGCAGCTCGAACGGACTAGCGGGGCTCTCTGGGGCCAACGTCCTGACTTTC	CASSSNGLAGLSGANVLTF
TRBV2	few	TRBJ1-2	NA	15	TGTGCCAGCAATTCCCTCCGCGGAGATTTTAGTGGCTACACCTTC	CASNSLRGDFSGYTF
TRBV4-1	NA	TRBJ1-2	NA	15	TGCGCCAGCAGCCAAGATAGTAGCAGCCGATATGGCTACACCTTC	CASSQDSSSRYGYTF
TRBV20-1	once	TRBJ2-1	NA	14	TGCAGTGCTAGCCCTGGAGCCGGTTCCCCTGAGCAGTTCTTC	CSASPGAGSPEQFF
TRBV6-1	few	TRBJ1-6	NA	14	TGTGCCAGCAGTAACCCCGGACAAACTTCACCCCTCCACTTT	CASSNPGQTSPLHF
TRBV6-1	NA	TRBJ1-2	NA	13	TGTGCCAGCAGTGGGGGACGGCCTTATGGCTACACCTTC	CASSGGRPYGYTF
TRBV11-2	few	TRBJ1-6	NA	12	TGTGCCAGCAGCTTAATCGACTCACCCCTCCACTTT	CASSLIDSPLHF
TRBV7-2	NA	TRBJ2-6	NA	14	TGTGCCAGCAGCCCATCCTCTGGGGCCAACGTCCTGACTTTC	CASSPSSGANVLTF
TRBV28	NA	TRBJ1-1	NA	13	TGTGCCAGCAGTACACATTTACCCACTGAAGCTTTCTTT	CASSTHLPTEAFF
TRBV27	NA	TRBJ2-3	TRBD1	18	TGTGCCAGCAGACGTACCCAACCGACAGGGTCCAGCACAGATACGCAGTATTTT	CASRRTQPTGSSTDTQYF
TRBV28	NA	TRBJ1-4	NA	16	TGTGCCAGCAGTTCGCCACTAGGGCGGACTAATGAAAAACTGTTTTTT	CASSSPLGRTNEKLFF
TRBV6-2/TRBV6-3	few	TRBJ1-2	NA	13	TGTGCCAGCAGCCCAGTCTTCGAGGATGGCTACACCTTC	CASSPVFEDGYTF
TRBV19	few	TRBJ1-5	TRBD1	14	TGTGCCAGTAGTAGAGGACAGGGGACTCAGCCCCAGCATTTT	CASSRGQGTQPQHF
TRBV12-3/TRBV12-4	NA	TRBJ2-2	NA	12	TGTGCCAGCAGGGCGGTGGTCGGGGAGCTGTTTTTT	CASRAVVGELFF
TRBV19	NA	TRBJ2-7	TRBD1	14	TGTGCCAGTAGTATCGGGACAGTTACCTACGAGCAGTACTTC	CASSIGTVTYEQYF
TRBV28	NA	TRBJ2-3	TRBD2	15	TGTGCCAGCAGTAAACTAGCGGGAGTGGATCATACGCAGTATTTT	CASSKLAGVDHTQYF
TRBV20-1	few	TRBJ1-2	NA	16	TGCAGTGCTAGAGATCGGGCGGGAAGTCCCAGGGATGGCTACACCTTC	CSARDRAGSPRDGYTF
TRBV9	once	TRBJ1-1	NA	16	TGTGCCAGCAGCGCTTCAATCACCCCGGGGGACACTGAAGCTTTCTTT	CASSASITPGDTEAFF
TRBV7-2	few	TRBJ2-3	TRBD2	15	TGTGCCAGCACCGAGCGGGGGGGCTCCACAGATACGCAGTATTTT	CASTERGGSTDTQYF
TRBV6-5	once	TRBJ2-5	TRBD1	14	TGTGCCAGCAGTTCAGGGGGATACCAAGAGACCCAGTACTTC	CASSSGGYQETQYF
TRBV15	NA	TRBJ2-5	TRBD1	15	TGTACCACCAGCGTACGAACAGGGGGCGTAAAGACCCAGTACTTC	CTTSVRTGGVKTQYF
TRBV6-1	NA	TRBJ2-7	NA	15	TGTGCCAGCAGCCCCGGAGGGCCGGGTGCCTACGAGCAGTACTTC	CASSPGGPGAYEQYF
TRBV9	once	TRBJ2-2	NA	14	TGTGCCAGCGGACAGACAGCACGCGCCGGGGAGCTGTTTTTT	CASGQTARAGELFF
TRBV11-3	few	TRBJ1-2	NA	15	TGTGCCAGCAGCCCCGGATCTGTGGGGAACTATGGCTACACCTTC	CASSPGSVGNYGYTF
TRBV12-3/TRBV12-4	large	TRBJ1-2	NA	15	TGTGCCAGCAGTTTAGGGTCGTCATCCCCCTATGGCTACACCTTC	CASSLGSSSPYGYTF
TRBV6-1	NA	TRBJ2-7	TRBD2	15	TGTGCCAGCAGTAAGTCGGGACTAGCGAGTGGGGAGCAGTACTTC	CASSKSGLASGEQYF
TRBV20-1	NA	TRBJ1-5	NA	14	TGCAGTGCTAGAGACCAGGCCTCCGGGGGACCCCAGCATTTT	CSARDQASGGPQHF
TRBV28	NA	TRBJ1-2	TRBD1	13	TGTGCCAGCAGACAGGGGTTGGCCTATGGCTACACCTTC	CASRQGLAYGYTF
TRBV7-2	few	TRBJ1-2	NA	13	TGTGCCAGCAGCTTTGCGACATACGGGGGCTACACCTTC	CASSFATYGGYTF
TRBV20-1	NA	TRBJ1-2	NA	13	TGCAGTGCTGACCGGGGTGGGCAATATGGCTACACCTTC	CSADRGGQYGYTF
TRBV7-2	few	TRBJ1-5	NA	13	TGTGCCAGCAGCTTAGGTCTGGATCAGCCCCAGCATTTT	CASSLGLDQPQHF
TRBV25-1	NA	TRBJ2-4	TRBD2	17	TGTGCCAGCAGTGAGCCGTCCGGGGGGGTCGGCAAAAACATTCAGTACTTC	CASSEPSGGVGKNIQYF